This TCR beta chain stems from a study of regulatory T cells in long-lasting Graves disease. As to time point: newly diagnosed GD, antithyroid drugs for less than 3 months. The authors made the TCR library using RNA they extracted from PBMCs. Trimming took off 5 bases at V and 2 bases at J, with 7 bases between the two ends. This CDR3 has 12 amino acids. The TCR beta library used iRepertoire HTBI primers with Arm-PCR amplification of CDR3. TCRdb re-called the multiplex PCR reads through MiXCR, storing one row per CDR3 protein. The sample shows around 450,000 distinct CDR3 sequences, approximately 15% of them seen only once. At least ten counts were recorded for this clonotype. The same specimen was also included in a second study, on T cells in Graves' hyperthyroidism and ophthalmopathy.

This receptor was obtained from a woman between 40 and 50 years old with Graves disease. Sequencing was performed on peripheral blood mononuclear cells (PBMCs), taken at new diagnosis, from a patient treated with antithyroid drugs. The rearrangement links TRBV12-3 or TRBV12-4 to TRBJ2-7, with D hard to call. CDR3 loop: CASSDLTYEQYF. The CDR3 DNA sequence: TGTGCCAGCAGTGATCTTACCTACGAGCAGTACTTC.